The 14 T cell receptor beta chains given below trace back to one sample, sequenced in a study of T cell responses to AZD1222 COVID-19 vaccine. Data came from immunoSEQ multiplex PCR; TCRdb stores just in-frame clones and leaves some out. The data show 250,000 to 300,000 clones, roughly 93% seen once. This sample comprised peripheral blood, obtained 28 days after the second AZD1222 dose. The receptors come from an adult who received the AZD1222 COVID-19 vaccine.

The genes are TRBV3-1 (or the pseudogene TRBV3-2) and TRBJ1-6; D not certain. In germline, CDR1 is LGHDT, CDR2 YNNKEL (reference sequence). The ends were cut back, 6 bases at V and 7 bases at J, with 13 bases in the middle. This CDR3 has 14 amino acids. In DNA, the CDR3 is TGTGCCAGCAGTCCCGGTCTAAGGAATTCACCCCTCCACTTT. Residues: CASSPGLRNSPLHF.

The chain has TRBV5-1 and TRBJ2-5, with a possible D match to TRBD2 (5 bases). The CDR3 length is 16 residues. Germline CDR1 SGHRS, CDR2 YFSETQ. The V and J ends lost 5 bases and 5 bases respectively, with 22 bases between them. CDR3 protein: CASRVRTGWVRETQYF. The CDR3 bases are TGCGCCAGCAGAGTGAGGACGGGATGGGTACGGGAGACCCAGTACTTC.

CDR3 sequence: CSGLGTSGTNEQFF. The DNA for the CDR3 is TGCAGCGGCCTGGGGACTAGCGGGACCAATGAGCAGTTCTTC. This chain uses TRBV29-1 with TRBJ2-1; 13 bases match TRBD2. Germline V lookup: CDR1 SQVTM, CDR2 ANQGSEA. The CDR3 runs to 14 residues. The junction had 6 bases not matched to a gene; V was cut back by 7 bases and J by 6 bases.

This clone was found once. The V gene is TRBV10-3, the J gene TRBJ1-6; 8 nucleotides agree with TRBD1. The V and J ends lost 0 bases and 7 bases, in that order; junction bases with no gene match: 11. The CDR3 has 18 residues. Germline lookup yields CDR1 ENHRY and CDR2 SYGVKD. The CDR3 sequence is CAISESEFRTGNNSPLHF. CDR3 bases: TGTGCCATCAGTGAGTCGGAGTTCAGGACAGGGAACAATTCACCCCTCCACTTT.

The table lists this clone with a count of one. The V gene is TRBV5-6, the J gene TRBJ2-7; weak D call: TRBD1 (6 bases). V was trimmed by 1 base and J by 0 bases, leaving 17 bases between them. The germline CDR1 and CDR2 sequences are SGHDT and YYEEEE. The length of the CDR3 is 17 residues. CDR3 nucleotides: TGTGCCAGCAGCTTGAGGACCCAACAGGGCTTCTCCTACGAGCAGTACTTC. Translation: CASSLRTQQGFSYEQYF.

Only one count was recorded for this clone. The chain carries TRBV29-1 and TRBJ2-1; D is unresolved. V shed 5 bases and J shed 3 bases, with 8 bases lying between them. The CDR3 totals 12 residues. CDR1 is SQVTM, CDR2 ANQGSEA, per germline. In DNA, the CDR3 is TGCAGCGTTCCCCGAAACTACAATGAGCAGTTCTTC. The encoded protein is CSVPRNYNEQFF.

Only a few counts were recorded for this clone. The chain carries TRBV11-2 and TRBJ2-7, with TRBD1 identical over 10 bases. Germline CDR1 reads SGHAT; CDR2 reads FQNNGV. CDR3 length: 14 residues. Germline trimming cut 3 bases from V and 4 bases from J; bases unmatched to any gene: 3. This CDR3 reads CASSFDRGQYEQYF. DNA for the CDR3: TGTGCCAGCAGCTTTGACAGGGGGCAGTACGAGCAGTACTTC.

The V gene is TRBV5-1, the J gene TRBJ1-1, with unresolved D. The V end lost 5 bases, the J end lost 2 bases, and 19 bases lay between the germline ends. The CDR3 sequence is 16 residues long. Germline V gives CDR1 SGHRS, CDR2 YFSETQ. The CDR3: CASSPGFLLINTEAFF. CDR3 bases: TGCGCCAGCAGTCCCGGTTTCCTGTTGATAAACACTGAAGCTTTCTTT.

Many counts were recorded for this clone. The rearrangement joins TRBV4-1 to TRBJ2-1; D might be TRBD2 (5 bases). There are 16 residues in the CDR3. Trimming pared 3 bases from V and 6 bases from J, leaving 18 bases between. The germline V gene has CDR1 MGHRA and CDR2 YSYEKL. Written as DNA, the CDR3 is TGCGCCAGCAGCCAGCCCACAAGGAGGCTCCTCAATGAGCAGTTCTTC. Translated: CASSQPTRRLLNEQFF.

The chain uses TRBV9 and TRBJ1-5; TRBD1 might be the D (5 bases). Trimming removed 0 bases at V and 1 base at J, with 8 bases between. CDR1 is SGDLS, CDR2 YYNGEE, per germline. The CDR3 covers 15 residues. The CDR3 region has the DNA TGTGCCAGCAGCGTAGATGGGGGAAGCAATCAGCCCCAGCATTTT. Encoded protein: CASSVDGGSNQPQHF.

The J gene is TRBJ2-2, the V gene TRBV28; D may be TRBD2 (5 bases). The ends were cut back, 6 bases at V and 9 bases at J, with 17 bases in the middle. This CDR3 has 14 amino acids. In germline, CDR1 is MDHEN, CDR2 SYDVKM. Written as DNA, the CDR3 is TGTGCCAGCAGGGAGACCGGACTGGTATGGGAGCTGTTTTTT. Protein product: CASRETGLVWELFF.

The gene calls are TRBV2 and TRBJ2-1; 7 bases map to TRBD2. The V and J ends lost 7 bases and 5 bases, in that order; junction bases with no gene match: 8. CDR3 size: 14 residues. Germline loops: CDR1 SNHLY, CDR2 FYNNEI. The CDR3 DNA is TGTGCCAGCACCCCGGGGGGACCAAACAATGAGCAGTTCTTC. It is translated as CASTPGGPNNEQFF.

The chain links TRBV19 to TRBJ2-2, with 14 nucleotides matching TRBD2. CDR1 LNHDA and CDR2 SQIVND come from the germline V gene (reference sequence). The CDR3 is 17 residues long. V was pared by 5 bases and J by 7 bases, with 9 bases of the junction left unmatched. The CDR3 DNA reads as TGTGCCAGTAGTTCGGGACTAGCGGGGGCCTTAGGCGGGGAGCTGTTTTTT. Translating it yields CASSSGLAGALGGELFF.

This rearrangement joins TRBV7-3 to TRBJ2-7; D gene ambiguous. CDR3 length equals 15 residues. The germline gives CDR1 SGHTA, CDR2 FQGTGA. Trimming removed 5 bases from V and 0 bases from J, with 14 bases in between. The CDR3 DNA follows: TGTGCCAGCAGCGGCAGCCTTATGAGCTCCTACGAGCAGTACTTC. As protein: CASSGSLMSSYEQYF.